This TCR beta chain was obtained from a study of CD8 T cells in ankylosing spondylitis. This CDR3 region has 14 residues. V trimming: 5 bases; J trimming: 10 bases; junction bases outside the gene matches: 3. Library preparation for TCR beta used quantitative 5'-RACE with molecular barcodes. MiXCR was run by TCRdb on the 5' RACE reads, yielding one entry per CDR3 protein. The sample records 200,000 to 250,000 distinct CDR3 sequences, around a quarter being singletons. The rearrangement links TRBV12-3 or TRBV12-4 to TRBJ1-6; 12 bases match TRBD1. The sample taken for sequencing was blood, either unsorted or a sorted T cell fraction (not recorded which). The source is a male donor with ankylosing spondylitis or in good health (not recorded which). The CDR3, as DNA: TGTGCCAGCAGTGGGACAGGGGGCTTATCACCCCTCCACTTT. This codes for CASSGTGGLSPLHF.